This T cell receptor beta chain comes out of a study of cytomegalovirus exposure and HLA in healthy donors. Study findings and constraints: The likely explanation for a cluster of highly shared sequence variants was sequencing artifact. Certain indistinguishable V segments, among them TRBV6-2 and TRBV6-3, were excluded.

This PCR relied on a set of 60 Vbeta primers and 13 Jbeta primers. Using immunoSEQ multiplex PCR, the repertoire was profiled, and TCRdb retains in-frame clones only, with some absent. The data show under 200,000 clones, with roughly 79% seen just once and approximately 1.4% held by the top ten. The germline V gene encodes CDR1 MDHEN and CDR2 SYDVKM. The CDR3 has 15 residues. J gave up 2 bases and V 6 bases, and 9 bases lay outside the gene matches. As concerns this clone: No antigen is known for it.

The specimen was PBMCs. The clonotype was recovered from a young man in good health and CMV-seronegative. The chain uses TRBV28 and TRBJ2-7; 8 nucleotides agree with TRBD2. The CDR3 sequence is CASSPAGGPTYEQYF. As DNA, the CDR3 is TGTGCCAGCAGCCCTGCGGGAGGACCAACCTACGAGCAGTACTTC.